These 9 T cell receptor beta chains were all obtained from the same sample, sequenced in a study of blood T cell repertoires in COVID-19. Method: immunoSEQ multiplex PCR; TCRdb's copy keeps in-frame clones and lacks some. The sample shows under 50,000 clones, 80% of them seen only once. Material for sequencing was peripheral blood. These receptors were taken from a man at least 80 years old with active or convalescent COVID-19.

The rearrangement joins TRBV11-2 to TRBJ2-7, with 9 positions matching TRBD2. In germline, CDR1 is SGHAT, CDR2 FQNNGV. V shed 5 bases and J 7 bases; nucleotides not matched to a gene: 18. CDR3 length: 17 residues. The DNA of the CDR3 is TGTGCCAGCAGCCCAGCGCGGGGGGGCAGGGGTGCCGCAGAGCAGTACTTC. It specifies CASSPARGGRGAAEQYF. The full variable domain, its missing parts supplied by reference TRBV11-2 and TRBJ2-7, is EAGVAQSPRYKIIEKRQSVAFWCNPISGHATLYWYQQILGQGPKLLIQFQNNGVVDDSQLPKDRFSAERLKGVDSTLKIQPAKLEDSAVYLCASSPARGGRGAAEQYFGPGTRLTVT.

This sequence joins TRBV7-3 and TRBJ2-3, with 10 bases lining up with TRBD1. Trimming took 3 bases from V and 7 from J; bases not matched to a gene: 4. The CDR3 has 14 amino acids. Germline V gene sequence: CDR1 SGHTA, CDR2 FQGTGA. In nucleotides, the CDR3 is TGTGCCAGCAGCTTGGGACAGGGGTCAAATACGCAGTATTTT. This translates into CASSLGQGSNTQYF.

This clone was observed a single time. This chain joins TRBV27 and TRBJ2-3, with a tentative D call TRBD1 (5 bases). CDR3 length: 16 amino acids. The germline V and J ends were trimmed by 3 bases and 6 bases, with 19 bases remaining between them. CDR1 and CDR2 (germline): MNHEY, SMNVEV (reference sequence). The CDR3 loop reads CASSFIGAINFDTQYF. CDR3 in DNA: TGTGCCAGCAGTTTTATAGGGGCAATTAACTTCGATACGCAGTATTTT.

The chain carries TRBV7-8 and TRBJ1-2; a possible D gene is TRBD1 (5 bases). CDR3 length: 15 amino acids. Germline assignment: CDR1 SGHVS and CDR2 FQNEAQ. V was cut by 5 bases and J by 9 bases, with 22 bases left in between. The CDR3 nucleotides are TGTGCCAGCAGCGCCGCGGTCGGGGGGATGTTAAGCTACACCTTC. This gives the protein CASSAAVGGMLSYTF.

The rearrangement links TRBV24-1 to TRBJ2-5, with 8 bases fitting TRBD1. Trimming at V came to 4 bases and at J to 5 bases, leaving 11 bases not matched to a gene. The V gene's germline CDR1 is KGHDR and CDR2 SFDVKD. The CDR3 has 16 amino acids. In DNA form, the CDR3 reads TGTGCCACCAGTGAGGGCGGACAGGGCCCCCTGGAGACCCAGTACTTC. It translates to CATSEGGQGPLETQYF.

This chain joins TRBV6-5 and TRBJ1-5; tentatively, D is TRBD1 (5 bases). Germline CDR1 reads MNHEY; CDR2 reads SVGAGI. The CDR3 is 15 amino acids. The germline V and J ends were trimmed by 4 bases and 4 bases, with 14 bases remaining between them. The CDR3, as DNA: TGTGCCAGCAGTTCTCGCGGGGCTGGTAATCAGCCCCAGCATTTT. This translates into CASSSRGAGNQPQHF.

V gene TRBV27 combines with J gene TRBJ2-1; tentatively, D is TRBD1 (6 bases). The CDR3 sequence is 11 residues long. Deletions cut 8 bases from V and 15 bases from J, with 17 bases between. Per the germline V gene, CDR1 is MNHEY and CDR2 is SMNVEV (reference sequence). The CDR3 sequence is CASSRAGVSFF. The CDR3 DNA is TGTGCCAGCTCCCGGGCAGGGGTTTCGTTCTTC.

This sequence joins TRBV2 and TRBJ1-5; 8 nucleotides line up with TRBD1. The V segment lost 10 bases and the J segment 6 bases; nucleotides outside the gene matches: 8. This CDR3 has 13 residues. Germline V gene sequence: CDR1 SNHLY, CDR2 FYNNEI. The CDR3: CAIQDRDGQPQHF. The CDR3 DNA follows: TGTGCCATCCAGGACAGGGACGGTCAGCCCCAGCATTTT.

This rearrangement joins TRBV7-9 to TRBJ2-7, with 9 bases that match TRBD2. Germline CDR1 reads SEHNR; CDR2 reads FQNEAQ (reference sequence). The ends lost 1 base at V and 4 bases at J; junction bases unmatched: 8. This CDR3 has 16 amino acids. Written as DNA, the CDR3 is TGTGCCAGCAGCTTAGGAGCGGGGGGCGGAGGGTACGAGCAGTACTTC. It encodes CASSLGAGGGGYEQYF.